This T cell receptor beta chain is drawn from a study of blood T cell repertoires in COVID-19. Across the whole study: Both acute and convalescent COVID-19 samples were obtained from the United States, Italy and Spain.

The CDR3 loop spans 14 amino acids. The ends lost 6 bases at V and 4 bases at J; junction bases unmatched: 3. The V gene's germline CDR1 is MNHEY and CDR2 SMNVEV (reference sequence). Data came from immunoSEQ multiplex PCR; TCRdb stores just in-frame clones and leaves some out. The table has 150,000 to 200,000 clones, about 82% seen once. The specimen was peripheral blood. V is TRBV27 and J is TRBJ2-1; TRBD2 aligns across 10 bases. The receptor was isolated from a woman aged 25 to 39 with acute or convalescent COVID-19. The CDR3 DNA follows: TGTGCCAGCAGGACTAGCGGGCCTTACAATGAGCAGTTCTTC. It translates to CASRTSGPYNEQFF.